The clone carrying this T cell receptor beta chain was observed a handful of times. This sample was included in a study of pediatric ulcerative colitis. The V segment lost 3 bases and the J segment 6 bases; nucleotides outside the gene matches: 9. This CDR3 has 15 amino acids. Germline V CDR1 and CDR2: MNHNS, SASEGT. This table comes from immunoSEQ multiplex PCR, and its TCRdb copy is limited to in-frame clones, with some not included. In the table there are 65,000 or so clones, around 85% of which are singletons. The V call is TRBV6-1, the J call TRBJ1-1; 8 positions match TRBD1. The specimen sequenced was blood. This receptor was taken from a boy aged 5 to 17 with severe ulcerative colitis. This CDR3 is CASSEAVDRAPEAFF. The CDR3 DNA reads TGTGCCAGCAGTGAGGCTGTGGACAGGGCGCCTGAAGCTTTCTTT.